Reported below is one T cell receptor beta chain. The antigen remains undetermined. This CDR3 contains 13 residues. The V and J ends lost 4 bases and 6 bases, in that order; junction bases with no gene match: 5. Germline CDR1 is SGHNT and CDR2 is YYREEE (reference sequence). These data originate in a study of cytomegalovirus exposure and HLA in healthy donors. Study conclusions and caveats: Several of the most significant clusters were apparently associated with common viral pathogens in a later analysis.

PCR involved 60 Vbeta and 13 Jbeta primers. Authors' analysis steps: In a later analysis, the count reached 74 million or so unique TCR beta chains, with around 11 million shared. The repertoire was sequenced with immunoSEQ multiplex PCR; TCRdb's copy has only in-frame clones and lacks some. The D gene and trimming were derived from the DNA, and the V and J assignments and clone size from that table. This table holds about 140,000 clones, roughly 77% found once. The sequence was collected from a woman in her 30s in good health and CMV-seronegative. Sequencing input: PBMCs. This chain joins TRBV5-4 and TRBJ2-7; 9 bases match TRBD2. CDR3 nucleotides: TGTGCCAGCAGCAGCGGGACTAGCTGCGAGCAGTACTTC. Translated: CASSSGTSCEQYF.